This TCR beta chain was retrieved from a study of blood T cell repertoires in COVID-19. The assay was immunoSEQ multiplex PCR, and TCRdb's table has in-frame clones only and misses some. The data show 270,000 or so clones, roughly 79% seen once. Germline V lookup: CDR1 GTSNPN, CDR2 SVGIG (reference sequence). V lost 2 bases and J lost 1, with 12 bases in between. The CDR3 sequence is 14 residues long. The V and J genes are TRBV30 and TRBJ2-7, with D possibly TRBD2 on 5 matching bases. The sequence was obtained from a woman aged 55-69 years with active or convalescent COVID-19. Source material: peripheral blood. The CDR3 loop is CAWSSWGASYEQYF. In DNA, the CDR3 is TGTGCCTGGAGTTCCTGGGGAGCTTCCTACGAGCAGTACTTC.